These T cell receptor beta chains were read from a single sample in a study of T cells after yellow fever vaccination. TCRdb fed the 5' RACE reads into MiXCR, producing one record per CDR3 protein. The sample holds 500,000 to 650,000 distinct CDR3 sequences, 12% seen once. The sample here was PBMCs, taken on the day of the yellow fever booster vaccination. These receptors were collected from a man aged 25 to 40 who received the YFV17D yellow fever vaccine. CDR3s include the opening cysteine and the closing phenylalanine or tryptophan. Fields, in order: clone size, CDR3 length, D gene, J gene, V gene, CDR3 DNA, CDR3 protein. The D gene is left open where the match is weak. Clone size is not always given. Where it is, it says once, few, many or a class for expanded clones.

few 15 - TRBJ1-1 TRBV2 TGTGCCAGCAGCTACGACGGTGGTGTGAACACTGAAGCTTTCTTT CASSYDGGVNTEAFF
- 14 TRBD2 TRBJ2-7 TRBV7-2 TGTGCCAGCAGCACGTCGGGACTATCCTACGAGCAGTACTTC CASSTSGLSYEQYF
few 15 - TRBJ2-1 TRBV7-9 TGTGCCAGCAGCTTAGGTCGGGAGCCCTACAATGAGCAGTTCTTC CASSLGREPYNEQFF
few 14 - TRBJ2-1 TRBV11-2 TGTGCCAGCAGCTCTCAGACTAGCTACAATGAGCAGTTCTTC CASSSQTSYNEQFF
few 16 - TRBJ1-3 TRBV29-1 TGCAGCGCCTCCCTCCAGGATCATCTGACTGGAAACACCATATATTTT CSASLQDHLTGNTIYF
- 12 TRBD2 TRBJ2-1 TRBV6-2/TRBV6-3 TGTGCCAGCAGGCCCACGGGGGGGGGACTGTTCTTC CASRPTGGGLFF
- 14 - TRBJ2-6 TRBV29-1 TGCAGCGTGGGTTGGGCCGCTGGGGCCAACGTCCTGACTTTC CSVGWAAGANVLTF
few 16 - TRBJ2-1 TRBV18 TGTGCCAGCTCACCCAGGGGGGGAGATTCCTACAATGAGCAGTTCTTC CASSPRGGDSYNEQFF
- 15 TRBD1 TRBJ1-1 TRBV29-1 TGCAGGGACCTTGGGCAGGGGGCGGAGAACACTGAAGCTTTCTTT CRDLGQGAENTEAFF
many 12 - TRBJ2-7 TRBV6-1 TGTGCCAGTAAGCGGACCTCCTACGAGCAGTACTTC CASKRTSYEQYF
- 16 TRBD2 TRBJ2-7 TRBV20-1 TGCAGTGCACCTGGACTAGCTTTCTCGCACTCCTACGAGCAGTACTTC CSAPGLAFSHSYEQYF
- 13 - TRBJ2-1 TRBV5-1 TGCGCCAGCAGCGCCGGGGGAGACTTGGGGCAGTTCTTC CASSAGGDLGQFF
- 13 - TRBJ2-7 TRBV15 TGTGCCACCAGCGCAGGGTCGGCCTACGAGCAGTACTTC CATSAGSAYEQYF
- 14 - TRBJ2-5 TRBV20-1 TGCAGTGCAAAAGATCAGGGGCGGGTTGAGACCCAGTACTTC CSAKDQGRVETQYF
few 13 - TRBJ2-1 TRBV9 TGTGCCAGCAGCCCCCCCACTAGCAATGAGCAGTTCTTC CASSPPTSNEQFF
many 15 - TRBJ2-7 TRBV7-2 TGTGCCAGCAGCTTATTGCCAAGCGGAGCCTACGAGCAGTACTTC CASSLLPSGAYEQYF
- 14 TRBD2 TRBJ2-7 TRBV20-1 TGCAGTGCTAGAGGACTAGCGGAGGTCTACGAGCAGTACTTC CSARGLAEVYEQYF
few 14 TRBD1 TRBJ2-5 TRBV27 TGTGCCAGCCGCCGGGACAGGGCCCCCGGGACCCAGTACTTC CASRRDRAPGTQYF
many 14 - TRBJ2-7 TRBV9 TGTGCCAGCAGCGTCGGCGGCGGAACCTACGAGCAGTACTTC CASSVGGGTYEQYF
many 13 - TRBJ1-1 TRBV5-6 TGTGCCAGCAGCTTGTCCCCGAACACTGAAGCTTTCTTT CASSLSPNTEAFF
few 14 TRBD2 TRBJ2-1 TRBV5-1 TGCGCCAGCAGCGGGACTAGCCCCATCCGGGAGCAGTTCTTC CASSGTSPIREQFF
many 13 TRBD2 TRBJ2-5 TRBV29-1 TGCAGCGTTGCTAGCGGACCCCAAGAGACCCAGTACTTC CSVASGPQETQYF
- 16 TRBD2 TRBJ2-1 TRBV27 TGTGCCAGCAGACCGACTAGCGGGAATCCCCACAATGAGCAGTTCTTC CASRPTSGNPHNEQFF
few 15 - TRBJ2-3 TRBV18 TGTGCCAGCTCCCAGGAGGTGGGGAGCACAGATACGCAGTATTTT CASSQEVGSTDTQYF
few 16 TRBD1 TRBJ2-2 TRBV20-1 TGCAGTGCTAGGCCCCCGGGACAGAGATACACCGGGGAGCTGTTTTTT CSARPPGQRYTGELFF
few 13 TRBD2 TRBJ2-1 TRBV20-1 TGCAGTGCTCCCAAGGCGGGGGTTAATGAGCAGTTCTTC CSAPKAGVNEQFF
- 16 TRBD2 TRBJ2-7 TRBV7-2 TGTGCCAGCAGCTTAGAGTTTAGCGGGAGGGGCTACGAGCAGTACTTC CASSLEFSGRGYEQYF
- 13 - TRBJ2-7 TRBV12-3/TRBV12-4 TGTGCCAGGAGTTTAGAGCCGAGCTACGAGCAGTACTTC CARSLEPSYEQYF
- 17 TRBD2 TRBJ2-5 TRBV24-1 TGTGCCACCAGTGATTCGGGACTAGCGGGCTTCCAAGAGACCCAGTACTTC CATSDSGLAGFQETQYF
few 13 - TRBJ2-3 TRBV7-2 TGTGCCACCCACAATCCCCCTGAGGGTACGCAGTATTTT CATHNPPEGTQYF
few 13 TRBD1 TRBJ2-7 TRBV6-1 TGTGCCAGCAGCAAGAGGGGGCCGGGCGAGCAGTACTTC CASSKRGPGEQYF
few 15 TRBD2 TRBJ2-1 TRBV6-1 TGTGCCAGCAGTCCTGGACTAGCGGGAGTAGGGCTGCCGTTCTTC CASSPGLAGVGLPFF
- 13 - TRBJ2-7 TRBV29-1 TGCAGCGTTGACCGCCAGGGTGGCGACGAGCAGTACTTC CSVDRQGGDEQYF
few 14 - TRBJ2-3 TRBV20-1 TGCAGTGCTCGGGACCCCCCTAGCACAGATACGCAGTATTTT CSARDPPSTDTQYF
few 15 - TRBJ1-1 TRBV28 TGTGCCAGCAGTTTACCGAGGGGGATGAACACTGAAGCTTTCTTT CASSLPRGMNTEAFF
- 15 TRBD1 TRBJ1-1 TRBV5-1 TGCGCCAGCAGCACGGGGGACAGCATGAACACTGAAGCTTTCTTT CASSTGDSMNTEAFF
- 16 - TRBJ2-1 TRBV10-3 TGTGCCATCAGTGAGCTGGTGGGAAAACCGAACAATGAGCAGTTCTTC CAISELVGKPNNEQFF
- 18 TRBD2 TRBJ2-1 TRBV20-1 TGCAGTGCTAGAGAATCTCGAAAAGCGGGATTCGCCTACAATGAGCAGTTCTTC CSARESRKAGFAYNEQFF
- 15 - TRBJ1-1 TRBV20-1 TGCAGTGCTAGAGATAATCGGTGGGTTCTCACTGAAGCTTTCTTT CSARDNRWVLTEAFF
- 13 - TRBJ2-7 TRBV5-1 TGCGCCAGCAGCTGGGAAAAAGGGTACGAGCAGTACTTC CASSWEKGYEQYF
- 14 - TRBJ2-3 TRBV4-3 TGCGCCTGCAGTCAGCAGGGAGGTACAGATACGCAGTATTTT CACSQQGGTDTQYF
few 15 TRBD2 TRBJ2-1 TRBV2 TGTGCCAGCAGTCTTAGCGGGAATGTTTACAATGAGCAGTTCTTC CASSLSGNVYNEQFF
few 15 TRBD1 TRBJ1-1 TRBV5-1 TGCGCCAGCAGCTGGGGACAGGGGGCTGGCCCTGAAGCTTTCTTT CASSWGQGAGPEAFF
- 12 - TRBJ2-1 TRBV12-3/TRBV12-4 TGTGCCAGCAGTTTCTGGGGTGGTGAGCAGTTCTTC CASSFWGGEQFF
- 14 TRBD2 TRBJ2-1 TRBV6-1 TGTGCCAGCAGTCCCGGGACTAATCTGAATGAGCAGTTCTTC CASSPGTNLNEQFF
many 15 - TRBJ2-2 TRBV27 TGTGCCAGCAGTTTTACATCGACCTCGGCCGGGGAGCTGTTTTTT CASSFTSTSAGELFF
few 17 - TRBJ2-3 TRBV4-2 TGTGCCAGCAGCCAAGATTTGCGAGGGTCCTTCGGAGATACGCAGTATTTT CASSQDLRGSFGDTQYF
many 10 - TRBJ2-2 TRBV6-2/TRBV6-3 TGTGCCAGCAGGGACGGGGAGCTGTTTTTT CASRDGELFF
- 14 - TRBJ1-1 TRBV12-3/TRBV12-4 TGTGCCAGCAGCTATAGGAGGGGCGTAACTGAAGCTTTCTTT CASSYRRGVTEAFF
few 16 TRBD2 TRBJ2-1 TRBV29-1 TGCAGCGTTGAAGATGGTAGCGGGAGTACGTACAATGAGCAGTTCTTC CSVEDGSGSTYNEQFF
few 15 TRBD2 TRBJ2-3 TRBV7-9 TGTGCCAGCAGCCCCTTAGGGGAGGGTCTAGATACGCAGTATTTT CASSPLGEGLDTQYF
few 15 - TRBJ2-2 TRBV6-5 TGTGCCAGCAGTTACCTGAGGGGGGACACCGGGGAGCTGTTTTTT CASSYLRGDTGELFF
few 15 TRBD2 TRBJ2-3 TRBV11-2 TGTGTCAGCAGCTTGCTAGCGGGAGTGGGCGATACGCAGTATTTT CVSSLLAGVGDTQYF
few 18 TRBD2 TRBJ2-7 TRBV6-1 TGTGCCAGCACCCCCGCGCCCCCTTCGGCGGGGGGGTCCTACGAGCAGTACTTC CASTPAPPSAGGSYEQYF
many 16 - TRBJ2-1 TRBV9 TGTGCCAGCAGCGCCCGCCCCGGGCTGAGCTACAATGAGCAGTTCTTC CASSARPGLSYNEQFF
- 16 - TRBJ2-2 TRBV5-6 TGTGCCAGCAGACCTTTGGGGGCAAAGAACACCGGGGAGCTGTTTTTT CASRPLGAKNTGELFF
- 16 TRBD1 TRBJ1-1 TRBV12-3/TRBV12-4 TGTGCCAGCAGTTTTGGACAGGGAAGGTCAGGCACTGAAGCTTTCTTT CASSFGQGRSGTEAFF
few 13 - TRBJ2-3 TRBV7-2 TGTGCCAGCAGCCCCGGACCAAAAGATACGCAGTATTTT CASSPGPKDTQYF
few 17 - TRBJ2-2 TRBV4-2 TGTGCCAGCAGCCAAGATAGGGGCGGAATGAACACCGGGGAGCTGTTTTTT CASSQDRGGMNTGELFF